A single T cell receptor (beta chain) is shown here with its context. It lacks a known antigen. No base quality values were provided; no much bigger clone lies one nucleotide off. One collaborating source in Seattle enrolled patients while the patients were actively infected and followed the patients over time throughout the course of disease. Each collaborating institution followed its own protocols to collect whole blood in K2EDTA tubes. For TCRbeta analysis, collaborator samples were shipped as frozen whole blood, as isolated PBMCs, or as DNA extracted from either sample type. These data come from a study of blood T cell repertoires in COVID-19 (dated by TCRdb to 2020 to 2021). A note on the overall study: Samples covering the acute and convalescent phases of COVID-19 were provided by collaborators in the United States, Italy and Spain. HLA class I and class II types, where available, came from metadata supplied by the sample provider rather than from assay-based typing. A de-identified subject ID, COVID-19 status, age in years and sex were almost always included in the sample metadata. The prospective study material was composed of cDNA or gDNA derived from T cells, B-cell-depleted T cells, or PBMCs. The samples were drawn from two sources: the first 160 participants of the ongoing ImmuneRACE study, and 1,254 subjects contributed by 6 global collaborators. The repertoires were made available in a free public database intended to serve as a resource for research on the immune response to SARS-CoV-2. Subjects who had been exposed to COVID-19, were actively infected with it, or had recovered from it provided the deeply sampled blood TCRbeta repertoires that made up the dataset. Study-level results and caveats: How much clinical and demographic metadata was included differed by source and by participant, and the metadata was provided uncurated.

The germline V gene encodes CDR1 SNHLY and CDR2 FYNNEI. Its CDR3 holds 15 amino acids, cysteine through phenylalanine. Only the CDR3 portion is preserved as DNA: 45 bases, with reading frame beginning at the first base. The V end gives up 5 bases and the J end 2 bases, leaving 6 bases in the junction not matched to a gene. TCRbeta CDR3 regions were amplified from genomic DNA by means of the immunoSEQ Assay, a bias-controlled multiplex PCR. The original methods were these. Nucleated cell counts per sample were estimated from amplification of reference gene primers within the assay. To quantify the absolute abundance of each unique TCRbeta CDR3 rearrangement, sequence reads were collapsed and filtered. For each sample, productive Simpson clonality was calculated by taking the square root of Simpson's diversity index across productive rearrangements. Here the immuneACCESS table is served through TCRdb, limited to in-frame sequences with V and J called. Missing clones are a known gap in these copies; in checked studies unresolved V genes cover under half, and the rest lacks a known reason. The DNA gave D and trimming, while V, J and clone size come from that table. Counted in this sample were about 350,000 clones; almost 90% of them appeared once. The ten largest clones capture 6% to 8.5% of the sample.

Input material: peripheral blood. This TCR derives from a woman aged 65 to 85 with COVID-19, enrolled during active disease. Rearrangement joined TRBV2 to TRBJ1-5, and TRBD1 matches 7 of the central bases. The DNA is TGTGCCAGCAGTTTCGACAGGGCGGGCAATCAGCCCCAGCATTTT. The encoded protein is CASSFDRAGNQPQHF.